This T cell receptor (beta chain) was profiled in a study of identical twins. The germline gives CDR1 MGHDK, CDR2 SYGVNS. Germline trimming cut 2 bases from V and 3 bases from J; bases unmatched to any gene: 7. CDR3 length: 17 amino acids. TCRdb re-analysed the 5' RACE reads in MiXCR, keeping a single row per CDR3 protein. The top ten hold just over 7% of the sample, which has 300,000 to 350,000 distinct CDR3 sequences, roughly 12% seen once. This same sample was also taken into another study, of yellow fever vaccine responses in identical twins.

This TCR came from a woman aged 18-29 years in good health. The specimen was CD8+ T cells sorted from blood. The genes are TRBV25-1 and TRBJ2-2; 9 nucleotides match TRBD2. The CDR3 loop reads CASSEPASGNHTGELFF. The CDR3 nucleotides read TGTGCCAGCAGTGAACCGGCTAGCGGGAACCACACCGGGGAGCTGTTTTTT. Full variable domain (outside the CDR3, taken from reference TRBV25-1 and TRBJ2-2): EADIYQTPRYLVIGTGKKITLECSQTMGHDKMYWYQQDPGMELHLIHYSYGVNSTEKGDLSSESTVSRIRTEHFPLTLESARPSHTSQYLCASSEPASGNHTGELFFGEGSRLTVL.